Listed here are 21 T cell receptor beta chains from one sample, sequenced in a study of blood T cell repertoires in COVID-19. Sequenced by immunoSEQ multiplex PCR; TCRdb stores in-frame clones only, minus some. This table holds roughly 62,000 clones, roughly 90% found once. Source material: peripheral blood. The source is a human donor with acute or convalescent COVID-19. The donor label of this sample is uncertain.

This clone was seen only a few times. This chain connects TRBV4-2 to TRBJ2-1, with 10 bases matching TRBD2. V lost 6 bases to trimming and J lost 3 bases; unmatched junction nucleotides: 11. The CDR3 has 17 amino acids. Germline lookup yields CDR1 LGHNA and CDR2 YNFKEQ. CDR3 in amino acids: CASSHQGGLASYNEQFF. The CDR3 DNA reads as TGTGCCAGCAGTCATCAAGGGGGACTAGCGAGCTACAATGAGCAGTTCTTC.

The chain has TRBV7-3 and TRBJ2-1; TRBD1 matches 10 bases. The V gene's germline CDR1 is SGHTA and CDR2 FQGTGA. The CDR3 is made up of 14 amino acids. The V gene end was trimmed by 3 bases and the J gene end by 9 bases; junction bases not matched to a gene: 5. CDR3 nucleotide sequence: TGTGCCAGCAGCTTCGGACAGGGGGAGGGTGAGCAGTTCTTC. It is translated as CASSFGQGEGEQFF.

This chain connects TRBV3-1 (or the pseudogene TRBV3-2) to TRBJ2-7, with TRBD2 identical over 11 bases. The germline CDR1 and CDR2 sequences are LGHDT and YNNKEL (reference sequence). The CDR3 has 14 amino acids. V was clipped by 2 bases and J by 3 bases; unmatched bases: 0. The DNA of the CDR3 is TGTGCCAGCAGCCAACTAGCGGGAGGCTACGAGCAGTACTTC. Its protein product is CASSQLAGGYEQYF.

The chain joins TRBV6-6 to TRBJ1-6, with D unclear. Germline V lookup: CDR1 MNHNY, CDR2 SVGAGI (reference sequence). CDR3 length: 14 residues. Trimming removed 5 bases from V and 6 bases from J, with 11 bases in between. CDR3 sequence: CASSPQPPNSPLHF. CDR3 sequence (DNA): TGTGCCAGCAGTCCACAGCCCCCTAATTCACCCCTCCACTTT.

The chain has TRBV21-1 and TRBJ2-1; the table calls TRBD1, which could not be checked here. TRBV21-1 represents a pseudogene. The CDR3 extends over 15 amino acids. The chain's CDR3 is CASSTSGGSYNEQFF. CDR3 coding DNA: TGTGCCAGCAGCACGTCAGGGGGCTCCTACAATGAGCAGTTCTTC.

The rearrangement uses TRBV28 and TRBJ2-7, with TRBD1 as a possible D gene (6 bases). The CDR3 runs to 14 residues. CDR1 and CDR2 (germline): MDHEN, SYDVKM. Trimming took 6 bases from V and 9 from J, leaving 21 bases between them. The CDR3 DNA reads as TGTGCCAGCAGGACTGCAGGTTCTGCGGACAGGCAGTACTTC. Its protein product is CASRTAGSADRQYF. The variable domain in full, with the rest retrieved from reference TRBV28 and TRBJ2-7, is DVKVTQSSRYLVKRTGEKVFLECVQDMDHENMFWYRQDPGLGLRLIYFSYDVKMKEKGDIPEGYSVSREKKERFSLILESASTNQTSMYLCASRTAGSADRQYFGPGTRLTVT.

This chain uses TRBV7-6 with TRBJ2-1, with TRBD1 identical over 8 bases. The J segment lost 2 bases and the V segment lost 4 bases, leaving 10 bases of the junction unmatched. CDR1 is SGHVS, CDR2 FNYEAQ, per germline. The CDR3 contains 17 residues. CDR3 residues: CASSSPLGTGTYNEQFF. CDR3 nucleotides: TGTGCCAGCAGCTCTCCGTTGGGGACAGGAACCTACAATGAGCAGTTCTTC.

J is TRBJ2-7 and V is TRBV10-3, with TRBD2 matching over 13 bases. CDR1 is ENHRY, CDR2 SYGVKD, per germline. This CDR3 region has 21 residues. The V and J ends lost 6 bases and 0 bases, in that order; junction bases with no gene match: 20. The CDR3 DNA follows: TGTGCCATCAGCGGTGGGACTAGCGGGACTGACCCGAATGCCCGCTCCTACGAGCAGTACTTC. Amino acids: CAISGGTSGTDPNARSYEQYF.

The chain joins TRBV5-6 to TRBJ2-1; TRBD1 is a possible D gene (6 bases). V was shortened by 4 bases and J by 9 bases, with 20 bases between the two germline ends. Germline CDR1 reads SGHDT; CDR2 reads YYEEEE. The CDR3 extends over 15 amino acids. The CDR3 region has the DNA TGTGCCAGCAGCCTCACGGCAGGGGATGATGGTGAGCAGTTCTTC. Translating gives CASSLTAGDDGEQFF.

The gene calls are TRBV10-1 and TRBJ2-2; 8 bases line up with TRBD2. This CDR3 region has 15 residues. With 3 bases clipped from V and 4 bases from J, the junction kept 4 bases outside the gene matches. Germline CDR1 and CDR2: WNHNN and SYGVQD (reference sequence). The DNA of the CDR3 is TGCGCCAGCAGTGAACGCGCGGGGGGCACCGGGGAGCTGTTTTTT. It yields the protein CASSERAGGTGELFF.

The CDR3 bases are TGTGCCAGCAGCCAGGGCGCGGGGATTGAAAAACTGTTTTTT. This translates into CASSQGAGIEKLFF. The chain recombines TRBV11-2 with TRBJ1-4; the D gene is possibly TRBD1 (5 bases). Germline assignment: CDR1 SGHAT and CDR2 FQNNGV. The CDR3 spans 14 residues. Trimming removed 5 bases at V and 7 bases at J, with 14 bases between.

The rearrangement uses TRBV5-1 and TRBJ2-1; TRBD1 agrees at 8 bases. The V gene end was trimmed by 0 bases and the J gene end by 9 bases; junction bases not matched to a gene: 5. Germline assignment: CDR1 SGHRS and CDR2 YFSETQ. This CDR3 is 14 amino acids long. The CDR3 DNA follows: TGCGCCAGCAGCTTGGTAGGACAGGGTAGTGAGCAGTTCTTC. Translated, it gives CASSLVGQGSEQFF.

The V gene is TRBV4-1, the J gene TRBJ2-3; D is possibly TRBD1 (6 bases). Trimming took 4 bases from V and 2 from J, leaving 10 bases between them. The V gene's germline CDR1 is MGHRA and CDR2 YSYEKL. The CDR3 extends over 14 amino acids. The CDR3 DNA reads as TGCGCCAGCAGCCGGGGGCGGAACACAGATACGCAGTATTTT. It is translated as CASSRGRNTDTQYF.

The CDR3 loop reads CASADNYNQPQHF. CDR3 sequence (DNA): TGTGCCAGCGCGGACAATTACAATCAGCCCCAGCATTTT. This chain joins TRBV7-9 and TRBJ1-5; tentatively, D is TRBD1 (5 bases). Looked up from germline, CDR1 is SEHNR and CDR2 is FQNEAQ (reference sequence). The V end lost 8 bases, the J end lost 3 bases, and 11 bases lay between the germline ends. The CDR3 contains 13 residues.

The V call is TRBV5-1, the J call TRBJ2-5; TRBD1 agrees at 7 bases. V was pared by 2 bases and J by 5 bases, with 6 bases of the junction left unmatched. There are 14 residues in the CDR3. CDR1 and CDR2 from the germline V gene are SGHRS and YFSETQ. For the CDR3, the DNA is TGCGCCAGCAGCTTATATACAGGGGTTGAGACCCAGTACTTC. Its translation is CASSLYTGVETQYF. The whole variable domain, filled in from reference TRBV5-1 and TRBJ2-5, reads KAGVTQTPRYLIKTRGQQVTLSCSPISGHRSVSWYQQTPGQGLQFLFEYFSETQRNKGNFPGRFSGRQFSNSRSEMNVSTLELGDSALYLCASSLYTGVETQYFGPGTRLLVL.

V and J are TRBV7-3 and TRBJ2-2; D may be TRBD2 (5 bases). With 2 bases removed from V and 7 bases from J, the gap between germline ends came to 14 bases. The CDR3 is 15 residues long. From germline, CDR1 is SGHTA and CDR2 FQGTGA. CDR3 residues: CASSLRSLGNGELFF. CDR3 nucleotides: TGTGCCAGCAGCTTACGGTCACTAGGGAACGGGGAGCTGTTTTTT. Combining the CDR3 with reference TRBV7-3 and TRBJ2-2 gives the whole variable domain GAGVSQTPSNKVTEKGKYVELRCDPISGHTALYWYRQSLGQGPEFLIYFQGTGAADDSGLPNDRFFAVRPEGSVSTLKIQRTERGDSAVYLCASSLRSLGNGELFFGEGSRLTVL.

The chain couples TRBV11-3 to TRBJ2-1, with a tentative D call TRBD2 (6 bases). The V end lost 0 bases, the J end lost 0 bases, and 15 bases lay between the germline ends. In germline, CDR1 is SGHNT, CDR2 YENEEA. CDR3 size: 18 residues. The CDR3 bases are TGTGCCAGCAGCTTAGATCTGGGGTACGGGAGCTCCTACAATGAGCAGTTCTTC. The encoded protein is CASSLDLGYGSSYNEQFF. The complete variable domain, with remaining parts taken from reference TRBV11-3 and TRBJ2-1, reads EAGVVQSPRYKIIEKKQPVAFWCNPISGHNTLYWYLQNLGQGPELLIRYENEEAVDDSQLPKDRFSAERLKGVDSTLKIQPAELGDSAVYLCASSLDLGYGSSYNEQFFGPGTRLTVL.

This chain joins TRBV30 and TRBJ1-6; 9 bases align to TRBD1. CDR3 length: 14 amino acids. J was trimmed by 13 bases and V by 0 bases; bases with no gene match: 7. Germline CDR1 is GTSNPN and CDR2 is SVGIG (reference sequence). DNA for the CDR3: TGTGCCTGGAGTGTAGAGGGACAGGGATTTCCCCTCCACTTT. The encoded protein is CAWSVEGQGFPLHF. The variable domain in full, completed from reference TRBV30 and TRBJ1-6, reads SQTIHQWPATLVQPVGSPLSLECTVEGTSNPNLYWYRQAAGRGLQLLFYSVGIGQISSEVPQNLSASRPQDRQFILSSKKLLLSDSGFYLCAWSVEGQGFPLHFGNGTRLTVT.

As DNA, the CDR3 is TGTGCCAGTAGTCACGGGGACAGGGCATCTGAAAAACTGTTTTTT. Residues: CASSHGDRASEKLFF. The chain links TRBV19 to TRBJ1-4; the match to TRBD1 covers 9 bases. Germline V CDR1 and CDR2: LNHDA, SQIVND (reference sequence). This CDR3 contains 15 residues. V shed 5 bases, J shed 7 bases, and the junction held 8 bases outside the gene matches.

V gene TRBV18 combines with J gene TRBJ2-2, with TRBD1 identical over 10 bases. This CDR3 contains 15 residues. Looked up from germline, CDR1 is KGHSH and CDR2 is LQKENI. J gave up 4 bases and V 6 bases, and 5 bases lay outside the gene matches. The CDR3, as DNA: TGTGCCAGCTCCCTGGGACAGGGGATCACCGGGGAGCTGTTTTTT. It yields the protein CASSLGQGITGELFF.

The rearrangement links TRBV7-2 to TRBJ2-7, with TRBD2 matching over 11 bases. From germline, CDR1 is SGHTA and CDR2 FQGNSA. V trimming: 5 bases; J trimming: 0 bases; junction bases outside the gene matches: 6. This CDR3 has 16 amino acids. CDR3 bases: TGTGCCAGCAGCGGCTGGACTAGCGGGTCCTCCTACGAGCAGTACTTC. Its translation: CASSGWTSGSSYEQYF.